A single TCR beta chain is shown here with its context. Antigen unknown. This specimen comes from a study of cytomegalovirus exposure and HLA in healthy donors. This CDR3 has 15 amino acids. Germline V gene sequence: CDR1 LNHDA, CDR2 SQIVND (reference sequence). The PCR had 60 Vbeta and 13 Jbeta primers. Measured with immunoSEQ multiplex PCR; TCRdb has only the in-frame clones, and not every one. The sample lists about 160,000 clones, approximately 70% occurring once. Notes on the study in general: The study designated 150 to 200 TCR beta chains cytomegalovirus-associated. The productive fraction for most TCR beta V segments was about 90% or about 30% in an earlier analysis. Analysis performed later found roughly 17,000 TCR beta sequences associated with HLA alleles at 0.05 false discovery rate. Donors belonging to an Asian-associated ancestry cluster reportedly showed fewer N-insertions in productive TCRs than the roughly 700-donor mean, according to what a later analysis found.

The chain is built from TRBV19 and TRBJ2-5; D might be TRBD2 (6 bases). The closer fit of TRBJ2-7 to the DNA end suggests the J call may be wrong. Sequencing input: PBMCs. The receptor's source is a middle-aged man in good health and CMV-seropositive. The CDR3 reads CASSKDVGTSYEQYF. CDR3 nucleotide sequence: TGTGCCAGTAGTAAGGACGTGGGGACTTCCTACGAGCAGTACTTC.